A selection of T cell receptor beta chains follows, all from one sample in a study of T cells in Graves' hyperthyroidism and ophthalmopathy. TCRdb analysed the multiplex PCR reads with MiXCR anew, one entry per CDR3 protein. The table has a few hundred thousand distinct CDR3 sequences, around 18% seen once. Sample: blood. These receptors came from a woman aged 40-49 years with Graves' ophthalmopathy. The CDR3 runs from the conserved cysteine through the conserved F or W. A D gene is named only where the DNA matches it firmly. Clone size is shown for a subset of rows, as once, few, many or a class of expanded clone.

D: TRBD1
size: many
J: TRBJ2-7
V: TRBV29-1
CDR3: CSVAGTGPYEQYF
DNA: TGCAGCGTTGCGGGGACAGGCCCCTACGAGCAGTACTTC

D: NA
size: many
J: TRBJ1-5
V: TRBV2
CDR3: CASSETMNQPQHF
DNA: TGTGCCAGCAGTGAGACGATGAATCAGCCCCAGCATTTT

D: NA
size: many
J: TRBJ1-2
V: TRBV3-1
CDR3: CASSQPTAWYGYTF
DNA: TGTGCCAGCAGCCAACCAACAGCTTGGTATGGCTACACCTTC

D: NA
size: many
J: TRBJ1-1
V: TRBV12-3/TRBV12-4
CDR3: CASSFRKNTEAFF
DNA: TGTGCCAGCAGTTTCAGGAAGAACACTGAAGCTTTCTTT

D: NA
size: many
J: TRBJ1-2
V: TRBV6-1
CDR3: CASSERTSFNYGYTF
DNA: TGTGCCAGCAGTGAACGCACTTCCTTTAACTATGGCTACACCTTC

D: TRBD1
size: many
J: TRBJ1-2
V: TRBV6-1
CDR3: CASSAETGTGQHGYTF
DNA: TGTGCCAGCAGTGCGGAAACCGGGACAGGGCAGCATGGCTACACCTTC

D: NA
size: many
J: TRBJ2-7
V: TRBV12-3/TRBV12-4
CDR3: CASSSITGGGQLYEQYF
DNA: TGTGCCAGCAGCTCTATTACTGGGGGGGGACAGTTATACGAGCAGTACTTC

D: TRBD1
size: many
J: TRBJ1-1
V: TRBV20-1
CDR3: CSARQGRDTEAFF
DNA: TGCAGTGCCAGACAGGGGAGGGACACTGAAGCTTTCTTT

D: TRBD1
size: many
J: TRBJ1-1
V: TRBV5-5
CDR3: CASSPDDRAIEAFF
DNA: TGTGCCAGCAGCCCCGATGACAGGGCGATTGAAGCTTTCTTT

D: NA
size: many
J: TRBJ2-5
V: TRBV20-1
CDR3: CSATLGTGRGSQETQYF
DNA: TGCAGTGCTACCCTTGGGACGGGGCGTGGGTCCCAAGAGACCCAGTACTTC

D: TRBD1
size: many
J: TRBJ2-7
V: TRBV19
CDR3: CASSTGTGGSYEQYF
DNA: TGTGCCAGTAGTACCGGGACAGGGGGAAGCTACGAGCAGTACTTC

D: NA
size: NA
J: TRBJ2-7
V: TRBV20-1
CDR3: CSVWSGESSYEQYF
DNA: TGCAGTGTTTGGTCGGGAGAGAGCTCCTACGAGCAGTACTTC

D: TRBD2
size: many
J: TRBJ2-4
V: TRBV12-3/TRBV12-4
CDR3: CASSKLAGANIQYF
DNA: TGTGCCAGCAGCAAACTAGCGGGAGCAAACATTCAGTACTTC

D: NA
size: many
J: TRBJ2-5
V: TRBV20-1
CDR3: CSGAARGETQYF
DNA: TGCAGTGGAGCTGCCAGAGGGGAGACCCAGTACTTC

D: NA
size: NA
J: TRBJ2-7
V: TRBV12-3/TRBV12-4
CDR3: CASSLAVHEQYF
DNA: TGTGCCAGCAGTTTAGCGGTTCACGAGCAGTACTTC

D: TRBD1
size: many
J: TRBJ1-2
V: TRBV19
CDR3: CASTPDRERGYTF
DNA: TGTGCCAGTACCCCGGACAGGGAAAGAGGCTACACCTTC

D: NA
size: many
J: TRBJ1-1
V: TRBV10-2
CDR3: CASSESPGPAEAFF
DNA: TGCGCCAGCAGTGAGTCGCCGGGGCCCGCTGAAGCTTTCTTT

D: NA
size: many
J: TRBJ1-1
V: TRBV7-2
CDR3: CASNLVSGLAEAFF
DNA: TGTGCCAGCAACTTAGTATCTGGGCTAGCCGAAGCTTTCTTT

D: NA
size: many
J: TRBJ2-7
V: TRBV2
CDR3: CASRGGLTYEQYF
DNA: TGTGCCAGCAGGGGCGGACTAACCTACGAGCAGTACTTC

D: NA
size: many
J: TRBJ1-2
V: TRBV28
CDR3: CASSRQNYGYTF
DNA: TGTGCCAGCAGTAGGCAGAACTATGGCTACACCTTC

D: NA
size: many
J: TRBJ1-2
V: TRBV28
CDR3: CASSNGQVEGYTF
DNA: TGTGCCAGCAGTAATGGGCAGGTGGAAGGCTACACCTTC

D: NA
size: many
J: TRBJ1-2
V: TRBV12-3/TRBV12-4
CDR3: CASSSSADGYTF
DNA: TGTGCCAGCAGTTCGAGTGCCGATGGCTACACCTTC

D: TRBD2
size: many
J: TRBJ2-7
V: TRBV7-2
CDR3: CASSASGSGSYEQYF
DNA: TGTGCCAGCAGCGCTAGCGGGAGCGGGAGCTACGAGCAGTACTTC

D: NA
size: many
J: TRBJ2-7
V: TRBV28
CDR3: CASSTYYYPPYEQYF
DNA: TGTGCCAGCAGTACCTATTACTATCCCCCCTACGAGCAGTACTTC

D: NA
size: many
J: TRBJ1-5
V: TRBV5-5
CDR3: CASSWTDRYNQPQHF
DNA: TGTGCCAGCAGCTGGACAGACAGATATAATCAGCCCCAGCATTTT

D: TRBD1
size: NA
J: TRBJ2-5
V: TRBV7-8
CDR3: CASRTGTGTQETQYF
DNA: TGTGCCAGCAGAACAGGGACAGGGACACAAGAGACCCAGTACTTC

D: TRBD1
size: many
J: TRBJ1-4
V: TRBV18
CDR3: CASSPTGATNEKLFF
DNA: TGTGCCAGCTCACCTACAGGGGCAACTAATGAAAAACTGTTTTTT

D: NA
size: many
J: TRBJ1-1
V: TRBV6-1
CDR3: CASSAEGTENTEAFF
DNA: TGTGCCAGCAGTGCAGAAGGGACGGAGAACACTGAAGCTTTCTTT

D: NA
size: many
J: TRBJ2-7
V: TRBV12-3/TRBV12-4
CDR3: CASSIRAGYEQYF
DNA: TGTGCCAGCAGTATAAGGGCCGGGTACGAGCAGTACTTC

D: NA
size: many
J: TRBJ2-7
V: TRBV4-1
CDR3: CASSQGSRSYEQYF
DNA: TGCGCCAGCAGCCAAGGTTCCAGATCCTACGAGCAGTACTTC

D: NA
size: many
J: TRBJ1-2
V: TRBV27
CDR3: CASSLNGQGNGYTF
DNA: TGTGCCAGCAGTTTGAACGGGCAGGGCAATGGCTACACCTTC

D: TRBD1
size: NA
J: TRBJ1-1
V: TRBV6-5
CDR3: CASSYPGQGATEAFF
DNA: TGTGCCAGCAGTTACCCCGGACAGGGGGCCACTGAAGCTTTCTTT

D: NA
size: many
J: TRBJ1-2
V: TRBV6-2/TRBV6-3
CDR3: CATATVHHQVYSRANYGYTF
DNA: TGTGCCACCGCGACAGTTCATCATCAAGTTTACTCACGAGCTAACTATGGCTACACCTTC

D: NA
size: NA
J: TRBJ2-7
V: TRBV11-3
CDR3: CASHNVSSSAQYF
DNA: TGTGCCAGCCACAACGTTTCTAGTAGTGCGCAGTACTTC

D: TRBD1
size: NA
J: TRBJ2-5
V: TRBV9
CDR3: CASSVGGTEETQYF
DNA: TGTGCCAGCAGCGTAGGGGGGACAGAAGAGACCCAGTACTTC

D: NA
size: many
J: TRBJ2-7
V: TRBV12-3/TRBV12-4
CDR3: CASSGSGKAYEQYF
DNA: TGTGCCAGCAGCGGATCCGGGAAGGCCTACGAGCAGTACTTC

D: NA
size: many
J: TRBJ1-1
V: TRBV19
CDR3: CASISNSGAEAFF
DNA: TGTGCCAGTATCTCGAACTCGGGAGCTGAAGCTTTCTTT

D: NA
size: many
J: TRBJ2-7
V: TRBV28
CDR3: CASREGGGTYEQYF
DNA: TGTGCCAGCAGGGAAGGGGGGGGTACATACGAGCAGTACTTC

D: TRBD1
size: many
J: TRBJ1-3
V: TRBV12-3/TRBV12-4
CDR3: CASSSPGQGKNTIYF
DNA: TGTGCCAGCAGTTCCCCGGGACAGGGAAAAAACACCATATATTTT

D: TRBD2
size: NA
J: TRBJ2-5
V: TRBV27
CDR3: CASSRGASGLQETQYF
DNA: TGTGCCAGCAGCAGAGGGGCTAGCGGGTTGCAAGAGACCCAGTACTTC

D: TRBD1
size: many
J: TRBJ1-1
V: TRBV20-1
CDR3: CSARAGTGVREAFF
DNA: TGCAGTGCTAGAGCCGGGACAGGGGTCCGCGAAGCTTTCTTT

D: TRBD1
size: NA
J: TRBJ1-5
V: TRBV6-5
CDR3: CASSYSTGIRYQPQHF
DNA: TGTGCCAGCAGTTACTCGACAGGGATCCGCTATCAGCCCCAGCATTTT

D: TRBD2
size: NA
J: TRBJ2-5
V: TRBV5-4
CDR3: CASSEGLKRETQYF
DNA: TGTGCCAGCAGCGAGGGACTAAAACGAGAGACCCAGTACTTC

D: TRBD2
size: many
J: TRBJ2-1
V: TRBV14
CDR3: CASSQARASGRGEQFF
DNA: TGTGCCAGCAGCCAAGCCCGAGCGAGCGGGAGGGGTGAGCAGTTCTTC

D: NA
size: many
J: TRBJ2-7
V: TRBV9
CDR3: CASSVGASETYEQYF
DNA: TGTGCCAGCAGCGTAGGGGCTAGCGAGACCTACGAGCAGTACTTC

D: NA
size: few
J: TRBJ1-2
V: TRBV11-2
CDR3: CASSSDSHPNYGYTF
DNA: TGTGCCAGCAGCTCAGACAGCCATCCTAACTATGGCTACACCTTC

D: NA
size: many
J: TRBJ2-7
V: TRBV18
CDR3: CASSWGGPEQYF
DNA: TGTGCCAGCTCATGGGGGGGGCCCGAGCAGTACTTC

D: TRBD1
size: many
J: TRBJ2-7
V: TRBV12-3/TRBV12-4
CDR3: CASSRQGAYEQYF
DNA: TGTGCCAGCAGTCGACAGGGTGCCTACGAGCAGTACTTC

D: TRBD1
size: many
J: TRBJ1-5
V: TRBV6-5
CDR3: CASIFTGGAVQPQHF
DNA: TGTGCCAGCATTTTTACAGGGGGCGCGGTTCAGCCCCAGCATTTT

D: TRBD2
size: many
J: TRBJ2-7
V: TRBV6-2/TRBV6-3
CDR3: CASSPLAGTFYEQYF
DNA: TGTGCCAGCAGCCCACTAGCGGGGACCTTCTACGAGCAGTACTTC

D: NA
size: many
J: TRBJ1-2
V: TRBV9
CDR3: CASSIDSNYGYTF
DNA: TGTGCCAGCAGCATCGACAGTAACTATGGCTACACCTTC

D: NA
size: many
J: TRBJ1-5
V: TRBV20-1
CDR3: CSAPKGQTSLLTPYSQPQHF
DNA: TGCAGTGCTCCTAAGGGCCAAACAAGCCTACTCACCCCATATAGTCAGCCCCAGCATTTT

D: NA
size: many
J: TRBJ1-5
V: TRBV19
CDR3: CASSIGTPGPNQPQHF
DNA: TGTGCCAGTAGTATAGGGACACCCGGCCCAAATCAGCCCCAGCATTTT

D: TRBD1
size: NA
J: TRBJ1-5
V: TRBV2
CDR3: CASSGTDYGQPQHF
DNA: TGTGCCAGCTCGGGGACAGATTATGGTCAGCCCCAGCATTTT